The next 25 T cell receptor beta chains were all read from a single sample in a study of blood T cell repertoires in COVID-19. Sequenced by immunoSEQ multiplex PCR; TCRdb stores in-frame clones only, minus some. The data hold about 160,000 clones, with roughly 80% observed a single time. Sequencing was carried out using PBMCs or T cells enriched from blood (not recorded which). These receptor sequences come from a woman in her forties or fifties who had recovered from COVID-19.

The chain couples TRBV5-6 to TRBJ1-5; the D is unclear. Trimming left V 2 bases short and J 2 bases short, with 11 bases between. Per germline, CDR1 SGHDT and CDR2 YYEEEE. This CDR3 spans 15 amino acids. As DNA, the CDR3 is TGTGCCAGCAGCTTATGGCAGAGGCGCAATCAGCCCCAGCATTTT. Protein: CASSLWQRRNQPQHF.

J is TRBJ1-4 and V is TRBV12-3 or TRBV12-4; D is undetermined. CDR3 length: 13 residues. V dropped 8 bases and J dropped 7 bases, with 14 bases sitting between them. The CDR3 nucleotides are TGTGCCAGCCTCGGACGGGAGGGTGAAAAACTGTTTTTT. This codes for CASLGREGEKLFF.

The genes are TRBV7-3 and TRBJ2-1, with 8 bases that match TRBD2. The CDR3 runs 15 residues. Looked up from germline, CDR1 is SGHTA and CDR2 is FQGTGA. Losses at the gene ends were 5 bases for V and 7 bases for J; bases not matched to a gene: 10. In nucleotides, the CDR3 is TGTGCCAGCAGCCTAAGAGCGGGAGTGATGAATGAGCAGTTCTTC. Translating gives CASSLRAGVMNEQFF.

This clone was recorded once. This chain joins TRBV7-9 and TRBJ2-7; D might be TRBD2 (5 bases). V was cut by 3 bases and J by 7 bases, with 10 bases left in between. Per germline, CDR1 SEHNR and CDR2 FQNEAQ (reference sequence). This CDR3 has 12 residues. In DNA, the CDR3 is TGTGCCAGCAGCTTTCGCTCGGGGGAGCAGTACTTC. It codes for CASSFRSGEQYF.

The rearrangement uses TRBV28 and TRBJ2-1; 8 nucleotides line up with TRBD2. This CDR3 is built from 15 residues. V shed 5 bases and J 7 bases; nucleotides not matched to a gene: 10. Germline V gene lookup returns CDR1 MDHEN and CDR2 SYDVKM. CDR3 bases: TGTGCCAGCAGTGCCCCCTCGGGAGGGAGGAATGAGCAGTTCTTC. It encodes CASSAPSGGRNEQFF.

This clone was counted only a few times. The chain uses TRBV19 and TRBJ1-3; possibly TRBD1 for D (6 bases). Germline V gene data show CDR1 as LNHDA and CDR2 as SQIVND (reference sequence). V was shortened by 6 bases and J by 0 bases, with 12 bases between the two germline ends. The CDR3 covers 15 residues. CDR3 DNA: TGTGCCAGTAGCTACAGGGCGTCCTCTGGAAACACCATATATTTT. Protein: CASSYRASSGNTIYF.

This chain links TRBV19 with TRBJ1-4; 7 bases are a match to TRBD1. This CDR3 has 17 amino acids. CDR1 and CDR2 from the germline V gene are LNHDA and SQIVND (reference sequence). Trimming at V came to 3 bases and at J to 8 bases, leaving 15 bases not matched to a gene. CDR3 sequence: CASSIEGPRQGGEKLFF. The CDR3 nucleotides read TGTGCCAGTAGTATTGAAGGTCCCCGACAGGGCGGGGAAAAACTGTTTTTT.

The chain carries TRBV5-4 and TRBJ2-5, with unresolved D. Trimming shortened V by 0 bases and J by 1 base, and 7 bases separated the two germline ends. Germline assignment: CDR1 SGHNT and CDR2 YYREEE (reference sequence). The CDR3 loop spans 14 amino acids. CDR3 nucleotides: TGTGCCAGCAGCTTGGATACAGCCCAAGAGACCCAGTACTTC. This translates into CASSLDTAQETQYF. Using reference TRBV5-4 and TRBJ2-5 for the parts outside the CDR3, the full variable domain is ETGVTQSPTHLIKTRGQQVTLRCSSQSGHNTVSWYQQALGQGPQFIFQYYREEENGRGNFPPRFSGLQFPNYSSELNVNALELDDSALYLCASSLDTAQETQYFGPGTRLLVL.

This chain joins TRBV5-8 and TRBJ1-1; D is unresolved. This CDR3 contains 14 residues. From germline, CDR1 is SGHTS and CDR2 YDEGEE. V gave up 2 bases and J gave up 0 bases, with 8 bases separating them. The CDR3 loop reads CASSFGRLNTEAFF. Written as DNA, the CDR3 is TGTGCCAGCAGCTTTGGCAGGTTGAACACTGAAGCTTTCTTT.

The rearrangement links TRBV6-5 to TRBJ1-4, with D perhaps TRBD1 (5 bases). The V end was cut by 4 bases, the J end by 0 bases, with 6 bases between. In germline, CDR1 is MNHEY, CDR2 SVGAGI. The CDR3 sequence is 14 residues long. The CDR3 bases are TGTGCCAGCAGTTCGACAGCAACTAATGAAAAACTGTTTTTT. This encodes CASSSTATNEKLFF.

The chain carries TRBV5-5 and TRBJ2-1, with D perhaps TRBD2 (6 bases). V was cut by 2 bases and J by 6 bases, with 15 bases left in between. The CDR3 is 15 amino acids. CDR1 and CDR2 from the germline V gene are SGHKS and YYEKEE (reference sequence). The CDR3 nucleotides read TGTGCCAGCAGCTTTTCGGGGGAACTACGCAATGAGCAGTTCTTC. Protein sequence: CASSFSGELRNEQFF. The full variable domain, its missing parts supplied by reference TRBV5-5 and TRBJ2-1, is DAGVTQSPTHLIKTRGQQVTLRCSPISGHKSVSWYQQVLGQGPQFIFQYYEKEERGRGNFPDRFSARQFPNYSSELNVNALLLGDSALYLCASSFSGELRNEQFFGPGTRLTVL.

This clone was observed a handful of times. The V and J genes are TRBV7-2 and TRBJ1-6, with TRBD1 matching over 11 bases. The CDR3 has 16 residues. V lost 3 bases, J lost 14 bases, and 12 bases stayed unmatched. The germline V gene has CDR1 SGHTA and CDR2 FQGNSA. The CDR3 DNA follows: TGTGCCAGCAGCTTGATTTCTGGGACAGGGGGAGTAACCCTCCACTTT. Protein: CASSLISGTGGVTLHF.

A single count supports this clone. Compared with germline, one end of the junction differs, possibly owing to a read error. The rearrangement joins TRBV10-3 to TRBJ1-2; TRBD1 agrees at 7 bases. The CDR3 spans 11 residues. CDR1 and CDR2 from the germline V gene are ENHRY and SYGVKD. The CDR3 spells CAGGTDYGYTF. As DNA, the CDR3 is TGCGCCGGCGGGACAGACTATGGCTACACCTTC.

V usage is TRBV18 and J usage is TRBJ1-2; maybe TRBD1 (6 bases). The CDR3 is made up of 15 amino acids. V lost 3 bases, J lost 8 bases, and 19 bases lay in between. Germline values: CDR1 KGHSH, CDR2 LQKENI. CDR3 nucleotide sequence: TGTGCCAGCTCACCGGGACACCTCCTGGGAGAAGGCTACACCTTC. It encodes CASSPGHLLGEGYTF.

This sequence joins TRBV4-1 and TRBJ2-3; 13 nucleotides line up with TRBD2. Germline lookup yields CDR1 MGHRA and CDR2 YSYEKL. This CDR3 region has 17 residues. Germline trimming cut 2 bases from V and 1 base from J; bases unmatched to any gene: 3. CDR3 nucleotides: TGCGCCAGCAGCCAATTCGGACTAGCGGGGGGCACAGATACGCAGTATTTT. Protein product: CASSQFGLAGGTDTQYF.

The J gene is TRBJ2-7, the V gene TRBV4-1; 14 bases align to TRBD2. The germline CDR1 and CDR2 sequences are MGHRA and YSYEKL. Trimming took 3 bases from V and 0 from J; bases not matched to a gene: 10. CDR3 length: 19 residues. The CDR3 is CASSHRGLAGGLLSYEQYF. CDR3 in DNA: TGCGCCAGCAGCCACCGAGGACTAGCGGGGGGCCTGCTCTCCTACGAGCAGTACTTC.

The chain recombines TRBV19 with TRBJ2-2; the D gene is possibly TRBD2 (5 bases). Deletions cut 6 bases from V and 0 bases from J, with 11 bases between. The CDR3 totals 15 residues. The germline V gene has CDR1 LNHDA and CDR2 SQIVND (reference sequence). CDR3 region: CASRSGSANTGELFF. The CDR3 region has the DNA TGTGCCAGTAGGTCGGGATCGGCGAACACCGGGGAGCTGTTTTTT. The variable domain in full, completed from reference TRBV19 and TRBJ2-2, reads DGGITQSPKYLFRKEGQNVTLSCEQNLNHDAMYWYRQDPGQGLRLIYYSQIVNDFQKGDIAEGYSVSREKKESFPLTVTSAQKNPTAFYLCASRSGSANTGELFFGEGSRLTVL.

This chain links TRBV12-5 with TRBJ1-2; D call uncertain. The CDR3 spans 17 residues. Germline CDR1 reads LGHNT; CDR2 reads FRNRAP. V lost 0 bases to trimming and J lost 3 bases, with 17 bases between them. The CDR3 DNA sequence: TGTGCTAGTGGTTTGGTATTAGCTCGTATGCCAGACTATGGCTACACCTTC. Amino acid sequence: CASGLVLARMPDYGYTF.

J is TRBJ2-5 and V is TRBV18; D is ambiguous. CDR3 length equals 12 residues. V lost 6 bases and J lost 0, with 5 bases in between. Germline V CDR1 and CDR2: KGHSH, LQKENI. The CDR3 nucleotides read TGTGCCAGCTCGCAGTACCAAGAGACCCAGTACTTC. Protein sequence: CASSQYQETQYF.

The chain employs TRBV7-9 and TRBJ1-2, with D possibly TRBD1 on 6 matching bases. Germline values: CDR1 SEHNR, CDR2 FQNEAQ (reference sequence). Trimming removed 6 bases from V and 0 bases from J, with 14 bases in between. The CDR3 is made up of 15 amino acids. As DNA, the CDR3 is TGTGCCAGCAGTTCTGAACAGGGTTCTAACTATGGCTACACCTTC. Its protein product is CASSSEQGSNYGYTF.

The rearrangement uses TRBV2 and TRBJ1-4; no definite D call. The CDR3 length is 13 residues. V lost 5 bases to trimming and J lost 3 bases, with 7 bases between them. Germline lookup yields CDR1 SNHLY and CDR2 FYNNEI. The chain's CDR3 is CASSLTANEKLFF. For the CDR3, the DNA is TGTGCCAGCAGTCTCACAGCTAATGAAAAACTGTTTTTT.

The DNA of the CDR3 is TGCGCCAGCAGCTTACAGCCCGCTTGGACAGGGAGGGGGAACACCATATATTTT. Translated, it gives CASSLQPAWTGRGNTIYF. The V and J genes are TRBV5-1 and TRBJ1-3; 8 positions agree with TRBD1. J gave up 7 bases and V 2 bases, and 17 bases lay outside the gene matches. The CDR3 runs 18 residues. Germline V CDR1 and CDR2: SGHRS, YFSETQ.

This clone was seen a single time. The V gene is TRBV29-1, the J gene TRBJ1-1, with D maybe TRBD1 (6 bases). V was shortened by 6 bases and J by 1 base, with 15 bases between the two germline ends. The CDR3 totals 14 residues. CDR1 is SQVTM, CDR2 ANQGSEA, per germline. This CDR3 reads CSVATGTTNTEAFF. The CDR3 nucleotides read TGCAGCGTAGCCACCGGGACAACGAACACTGAAGCTTTCTTT. Based on the CDR3 plus reference TRBV29-1 and TRBJ1-1, the full variable domain is SAVISQKPSRDICQRGTSLTIQCQVDSQVTMMFWYRQQPGQSLTLIATANQGSEATYESGFVIDKFPISRPNLTFSTLTVSNMSPEDSSIYLCSVATGTTNTEAFFGQGTRLTVV.

The gene calls are TRBV5-4 and TRBJ1-2; 11 bases are shared with TRBD1. The germline V gene encodes CDR1 SGHNT and CDR2 YYREEE (reference sequence). Unmatched junction bases numbered 10, after V lost 3 bases and J lost 6 bases. This CDR3 contains 16 residues. CDR3 in amino acids: CASSSMDRGQGDGYTF. The CDR3 DNA sequence: TGTGCCAGCAGCTCAATGGACAGGGGGCAAGGTGATGGCTACACCTTC.

The chain couples TRBV6-1 to TRBJ2-7, with D possibly being TRBD2 (7 bases). V was pared by 5 bases and J by 2 bases, with 13 bases between. The germline V gene has CDR1 MNHNS and CDR2 SASEGT. The CDR3 sequence is 14 residues long. CDR3 amino acids: CASSWGGGPYEQYF. The CDR3, as DNA: TGTGCCAGCAGTTGGGGCGGGGGCCCCTACGAGCAGTACTTC.